This T cell receptor (beta chain) was captured in a study of cytomegalovirus exposure and HLA in healthy donors. The CDR3 consists of 14 residues. Trimming cost V 3 bases and J 5 bases; bases outside gene matches: 5. Germline assignment: CDR1 SGHAT and CDR2 FQNNGV. Primers included in the PCR were 60 Vbeta and 13 Jbeta primers. The data were produced by immunoSEQ multiplex PCR, yet TCRdb's version contains in-frame clones alone and is incomplete. The profile shows about 190,000 clones, roughly 90% of them singletons. Material: PBMCs. This TCR came from a boy between 2 and 15 years old in good health and CMV-seronegative. J is TRBJ2-7 and V is TRBV11-2; 9 bases map to TRBD2. CDR3: CASSFLAGADEQYF. The CDR3 DNA follows: TGTGCCAGCAGCTTTTTAGCGGGAGCGGACGAGCAGTACTTC. The entire variable domain, with the rest obtained from reference TRBV11-2 and TRBJ2-7, is as follows: EAGVAQSPRYKIIEKRQSVAFWCNPISGHATLYWYQQILGQGPKLLIQFQNNGVVDDSQLPKDRFSAERLKGVDSTLKIQPAKLEDSAVYLCASSFLAGADEQYFGPGTRLTVT.